This T cell receptor beta chain was sequenced for a study of cytomegalovirus exposure and HLA in healthy donors (TCRdb year 2017). In terms of the full investigation: An earlier analysis of 587 of the donors reported approximately 280 Gb of sequence data and around 110 million unique TCR beta sequences obtained from around 190 million T cells. A later genetic analysis used genome-wide SNP genotypes for about 65% of the roughly 670 donors, treating that subset as a discovery cohort. Roughly five DR-DQ haplotypes were handled as single units for association and clustering because linkage in the cohort was strong. The study used immunosequencing to profile the T cell repertoires of approximately 630 subjects and linked those repertoires to cytomegalovirus serostatus. Of the approximately 400 genotyped donors, around 81% fell in the genetic ancestry cluster associated with self-reported Caucasian donors. The study was designed to test whether signatures of past pathogen exposure could be identified by cataloging public T cell receptors. An earlier analysis of fewer than 750 of the donors used high-throughput TCR beta sequencing to judge whether each TCR beta V gene segment behaved as functional or pseudogenic. A later analysis re-examined previously published TCR beta repertoires from more than 650 donors and added high-resolution HLA genotyping to investigate patterns of TCR occurrence. Typing coverage differed by locus: A, B, C, DRB1 and DQB1 were typed in roughly 629-630 donors, DQA1 in 500 to 550, DPA1 in around 600, and DPB1 in approximately 450. All discovery cohort repertoires had been generated on a single sequencing platform. Class I and class II HLA loci were covered by the typing at four-digit resolution. Roughly 320 gigabases of sequencing data and around 85 million unique TCR sequences made up an early release that covered approximately 650 HLA-typed donors. Rather than using new phenotypic data, the later analysis identified candidate immune exposures from TCR beta sequences and from how often those sequences occurred across donors. Among under 450 genotyped donors of the cohort, an average of around 240,000 unique TCR beta nucleotide sequences were sequenced per donor, roughly 20% of them non-productive. To predict cytomegalovirus infection status, the study brought together high-throughput TCR immunosequencing, statistical association of individual TCRs with disease status, and machine learning. In addition to the first cohort of roughly 700 subjects, a separate validation cohort of approximately 110 different subjects was used. Donor age, sex, ethnicity and CMV serostatus were compiled together with the repertoire data.

In total, roughly 670 healthy bone marrow donors made up the cohort. At the time of sampling, all cohort members were nominally healthy, though unrecorded immune exposures were likely present. The donor was CMV seronegative and was included in the group of approximately 350 seronegative cohort members. Every donor gave a peripheral blood sample, and the peripheral blood mononuclear cells from that sample were used for TCR beta sequencing. Genomic DNA extraction from the blood cell samples was performed with the Qiagen DNeasy Blood Extraction Kit. The investigation overall reported the following: In the study, approximately 160 TCR beta chains were listed as associated with cytomegalovirus. In a later analysis, several top co-occurrence clusters were reported to appear linked to parvovirus B19, influenza, CMV and Epstein-Barr virus. V-gene and J-gene trimming of TCR beta chains was associated with a missense DCLRE1C variant in a later genetic analysis, and the association was replicated in an independent cohort. Linkage disequilibrium might explain the correlated functional status among segregating V segments, but an unknown experimental factor could not be excluded. It was suggested by the authors that the approach could potentially be generalized to other disease states and immunological phenotypes. This cohort had only TCR beta chains sequenced, and the lack of alpha or paired-chain data limited which features could be detected. An earlier analysis of some 560 of the donors showed that most TCR beta V segments appeared in productive rearrangements either about 90% or about 30% of the time, which broadly matched IMGT annotations. The sequencing pipeline was judged likely to have produced a cluster of highly shared sequence variants as a technical artifact. In a later analysis, HLA-associated TCR beta chains showed more clonal expansion and lower generation probabilities than non-associated chains that were equally common. Roughly uniform sequencing depth across donors was assumed in presence/absence analyses, although this assumption may not hold. A few of the identified cytomegalovirus-associated TCR beta chains were confirmed in vitro to be specific for cytomegalovirus antigens. In both the original and validation cohorts, the classifier was reported to diagnose cytomegalovirus status with high specificity and sensitivity. Most CMV-associated TCR beta chains appeared to be HLA-restricted in a later analysis, and the HLA associations seemed to be driven largely by CMV exposure. CMV serostatus was the only immune exposure information available for the cohort. The earlier analysis of around 600 of the donors excluded approximately 15 rarely observed V segments, including chromosome 9 orphons, because counts were too low. Assigning TCR associations to individual alleles was difficult when HLA alleles, especially DR and DQ, strongly co-occurred. A further reported finding was that TCR beta sequences accurately predicted the HLA-A and HLA-B alleles for most subjects in the first cohort. Most TCR sequences were seen in very few donors, while some public TCRs were found in many individuals. At a false discovery rate of 0.05, a later analysis linked 16,000 or so TCR beta sequences to specific HLA alleles. In a later analysis, the rate of TCR association differed among HLA loci, with DRB1 alleles having the most associated TCRs and HLA-C alleles having the fewest. Because HLA typing was unavailable for some donors at each locus, only the typed subset was used in association tests. Some IMGT-functional V segments, including TRBV6-2 and TRBV6-3, could not be distinguished by the 87-base-pair reads and were therefore excluded. In a later genetic analysis, fewer N-insertions in productive TCRs were reported among donors in an Asian-associated ancestry cluster than the roughly 700-donor mean.

About this clone: Its specific antigen is unknown.

From the cysteine up to the phenylalanine, the CDR3 has a length of 13 residues. Left in the record is the CDR3 DNA by itself, 39 bases read in frame from the first base. The V and J ends are trimmed by 6 bases and 5 bases, leaving 13 bases between them. The germline V gene (reference sequence) supplies CDR1 SGHNT and CDR2 YYREEE. Library method: the immunoSEQ multiplex PCR assay. For the multiplex PCR, a mixture combining 60 forward primers for TCR Vbeta segments and 13 reverse primers for TCR Jbeta segments was used. The CDR3 region of rearranged TCR beta genes was amplified from genomic DNA with a multiplex PCR assay. The amplified TCR beta libraries were sequenced on the Illumina HiSeq System as 87-base-pair reads. The original methods were these. Across the 670 or so repertoires, a later analysis counted some 81 million unique TCR beta chains, 9 million to 14 million of which were shared by at least two donors. A nearest-neighbor algorithm error-corrected the raw reads and collapsed the reads into unique sequences, merging closely related sequences to remove PCR and sequencing errors. Alignment of CDR3 sequences to IMGT reference sequences was used to assign V, D and J gene segments. For a sequence to be retained, a match of at least six nucleotides to both a V gene segment and a J gene segment was required. Rearrangements were called productive when the CDR3 lacked stop codons and stayed in frame with V and J; all others were non-productive. CDR3 was defined according to IMGT convention as the region running from the second conserved V-encoded cysteine to the conserved J-encoded phenylalanine. In an earlier analysis of roughly 580 of the donors, sequences lacking an unambiguous match to a single V gene segment were excluded. An earlier analysis of just under 600 of the donors called V segments functional above 56.7% productive rearrangements and segregating when the between-donor standard deviation exceeded 5%. A statistical classification framework was built to diagnose cytomegalovirus status from the catalog of TCR beta chain sequences. V and J gene assignment, in a later analysis, came from comparing TCR nucleotide sequences with IMGT/GENE-DB human TR gene sequences. The TCRdist pipeline was used in a later analysis to assign CDR3 sequences and most-parsimonious VDJ recombination scenarios. In a later analysis, every TCR beta chain was defined by the combination of its CDR3 amino acid sequence and its V-gene family, and reads without a unique V-gene family were dropped. As a way to deal with suspected cross-contamination and a sequencing artifact, a later analysis dropped 450 to 600 nucleotide sequences that were highly shared and had low generation probability. In a later analysis, a clonal expansion index for each public chain was calculated from normalized within-repertoire ranks of inferred template counts. A later analysis computed generation probabilities with a VDJ recombination model fitted to out-of-frame rearrangements, and checked the results against IGoR. In a later analysis, hypergeometric tests were used to score TCR-TCR, TCR-HLA and TCR-CMV co-occurrence, with a repertoire-size bias correction applied to TCR pairs. False discovery rates were estimated in a later analysis by permuting HLA or CMV assignments 20 times. In a later analysis, co-occurring TCRs were grouped using DBSCAN, with TCRdist sequence similarity added in when clustering inside HLA-allele-positive subsets. Repertoires with fewer than 30,000 or more than 120,000 public chains, plus five repertoires with anomalous nucleotide sharing, were excluded from co-occurrence clustering. Drawn from immuneACCESS, this table holds only the in-frame rearrangements with V and J called that TCRdb kept. Clones are partly lost; checked studies trace under half to an unresolved V gene and leave the rest unexplained. V and J calls and clone size are given by that table; D and trimming were obtained from the DNA. The table for this sample lists over 40,000 clones. The ten largest clones take up under 2.5% of the sample.

The chain couples TRBV5-4 to TRBJ2-3; TRBD1 is possibly the D segment (6 matching bases). The specimen sequenced was PBMCs. The TCR comes from a woman in her 40s in good health and CMV-seronegative. The sequence in DNA is TGTGCCAGCACCCAACGAGGGGGAGATACGCAGTATTTT. It is translated as CASTQRGGDTQYF.